This passage covers 11 T cell receptor beta chains from one sample sequenced in a study of PD-1 blockade in classical Hodgkin lymphoma. The assay was immunoSEQ multiplex PCR, and TCRdb's table has in-frame clones only and misses some. The table lists 100,000 to 120,000 clones, about 92% of them singletons. Sample time point: cycle 4 day 1 (C4D1), after less than seven weeks of nivolumab. Every patient had relapsed following autologous stem cell transplantation, and cohorts differed in brentuximab vedotin exposure. This specimen was peripheral blood mononuclear cells (PBMCs), taken before the fourth cycle of nivolumab. These receptor sequences come from a human donor with classical Hodgkin lymphoma.

This chain links TRBV14 with TRBJ1-1; D not resolved. Germline loops: CDR1 SGHDN, CDR2 FVKESK. Trimming took 4 bases from V and 4 from J, leaving 19 bases between them. CDR3 length: 16 amino acids. The CDR3 coding sequence is TGTGCCAGCAGCCTTGGACTCCGGGCTTACCTCACTGAAGCTTTCTTT. Its translation is CASSLGLRAYLTEAFF.

V and J are TRBV10-3 and TRBJ2-1, with TRBD2 identical over 11 bases. This CDR3 is 16 amino acids long. Unmatched junction bases numbered 10, after V lost 5 bases and J lost 7 bases. Looked up from germline, CDR1 is ENHRY and CDR2 is SYGVKD. The CDR3 bases are TGTGCCATCAGTTACGGGACTAGCGGTTTCTTGAATGAGCAGTTCTTC. Protein sequence: CAISYGTSGFLNEQFF.

J is TRBJ2-5 and V is TRBV7-2; TRBD1 might be the D (6 bases). The CDR3 runs 14 residues. The germline V gene has CDR1 SGHTA and CDR2 FQGNSA. Trimming removed 2 bases at V and 4 bases at J, with 11 bases between. Here the CDR3 reads CASSLTMGAETQYF. CDR3 DNA: TGTGCCAGCAGCTTAACGATGGGGGCAGAGACCCAGTACTTC.

This sequence joins TRBV19 and TRBJ2-1; 9 nucleotides agree with TRBD2. V lost 3 bases and J lost 3; bases outside the gene matches: 6. The germline CDR1 and CDR2 sequences are LNHDA and SQIVND (reference sequence). The CDR3 extends over 16 amino acids. This CDR3 is CASSMPRTSDYNEQFF. Written as DNA, the CDR3 is TGTGCCAGTAGTATGCCAAGGACTAGCGACTACAATGAGCAGTTCTTC.

The CDR3 DNA sequence: TGTGCCAGTAGTATAGGGACAGGGGGCCACACTGAAGCTTTCTTT. Amino acids: CASSIGTGGHTEAFF. The chain links TRBV19 to TRBJ1-1; TRBD1 aligns across 11 bases. Germline CDR1 reads LNHDA; CDR2 reads SQIVND (reference sequence). The V gene end was trimmed by 1 base and the J gene end by 3 bases; junction bases not matched to a gene: 1. The CDR3 extends over 15 amino acids.

This chain links TRBV6-6 with TRBJ1-1; tentatively, D is TRBD1 (5 bases). Germline CDR1 reads MNHNY; CDR2 reads SVGAGI (reference sequence). Trimming removed 10 bases from V and 4 bases from J, with 22 bases in between. The CDR3 has 15 amino acids. The CDR3 spells CATLGLGFGGTEAFF. The CDR3 DNA reads as TGTGCCACTTTGGGTCTAGGCTTTGGGGGCACTGAAGCTTTCTTT.

The rearrangement links TRBV7-2 to TRBJ2-7; 9 nucleotides match TRBD1. With V trimmed by 5 bases and J by 5 bases, 7 bases remained unmatched. This CDR3 is 14 amino acids long. Germline lookup yields CDR1 SGHTA and CDR2 FQGNSA. CDR3 sequence reads: CASSPGQGLNEQYF. In nucleotides, the CDR3 is TGTGCCAGCAGCCCGGGACAGGGCCTCAACGAGCAGTACTTC.

The V gene is TRBV5-6, the J gene TRBJ1-1; 8 positions match TRBD1. Looked up from germline, CDR1 is SGHDT and CDR2 is YYEEEE. This CDR3 spans 12 amino acids. J lost 11 bases, V lost 3 bases, and 6 bases had no gene match. In DNA form, the CDR3 reads TGTGCCAGCAGCTCAGGGACAGGACGGGCTTTCTTT. It yields the protein CASSSGTGRAFF.

This sequence joins TRBV27 and TRBJ2-5; D might be TRBD2 (6 bases). This CDR3 contains 14 residues. Trimming pared 4 bases from V and 5 bases from J, leaving 14 bases between. Germline CDR1 and CDR2: MNHEY and SMNVEV (reference sequence). DNA of the CDR3: TGTGCCAGCAGTTCCTCCTCGGGGGTTGAGACCCAGTACTTC. Its protein is CASSSSSGVETQYF.

This rearrangement joins TRBV7-2 to TRBJ2-3; D is uncertain. Trimming left V 5 bases short and J 4 bases short, with 16 bases between. CDR3 length: 15 residues. Per germline, CDR1 SGHTA and CDR2 FQGNSA. The CDR3 DNA reads as TGTGCCAGCAGCGATTTCGACCACCGGGCAGATACGCAGTATTTT. Encoded protein: CASSDFDHRADTQYF.

The sample holds one count of this clone. At one of its ends the junction is not consistent with the germline gene, which may arise from a read error. The chain couples TRBV7-7 to TRBJ2-7, with 9 bases identical to TRBD1. Germline values: CDR1 SSHAT, CDR2 FNYEAQ (reference sequence). The CDR3 is 14 amino acids. This chain's CDR3 is CASSPGTGNYEQYF. CDR3 nucleotides: TGTGCTAGCAGCCCCGGGACAGGGAACTACGAGCAGTACTTC.